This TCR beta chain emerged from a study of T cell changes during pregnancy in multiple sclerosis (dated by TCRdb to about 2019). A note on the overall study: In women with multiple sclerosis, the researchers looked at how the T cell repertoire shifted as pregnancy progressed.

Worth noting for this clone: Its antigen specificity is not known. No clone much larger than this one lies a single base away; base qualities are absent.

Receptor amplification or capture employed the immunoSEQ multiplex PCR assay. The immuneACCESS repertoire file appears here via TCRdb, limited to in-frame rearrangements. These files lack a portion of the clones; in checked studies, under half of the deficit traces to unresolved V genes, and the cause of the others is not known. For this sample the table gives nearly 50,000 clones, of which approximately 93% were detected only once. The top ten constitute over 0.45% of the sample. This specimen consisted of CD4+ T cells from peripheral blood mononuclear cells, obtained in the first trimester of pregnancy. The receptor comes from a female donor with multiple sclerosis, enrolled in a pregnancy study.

The nucleotide sequence is TGTGCCAGCAGTTACGGGCCAGGGCCAGAGACCCAGTACTTC. This encodes CASSYGPGPETQYF. The rearranged chain carries TRBV6-5 and TRBJ2-5; TRBD1 is possibly the D segment (5 matching bases). The CDR3 spans 14 residues, from the cysteine through the phenylalanine. The entry retains the CDR3 DNA only, 42 bases that are in frame from base 1. The junction shows trimming of 2 bases on V and 4 bases on J, plus 11 bases between the germline ends. The germline V gene encodes CDR1 MNHEY and CDR2 SVGAGI.